The 18 T cell receptor beta chains given below trace back to one sample, sequenced in a study of T-cell memory formation after mild COVID-19. A single record per CDR3 protein comes from TCRdb applying MiXCR to the 5' RACE reads. The sample lists approximately 260,000 distinct CDR3 sequences, around 16% seen once, with roughly 23% in the top ten. Sequenced sample: PBMCs or a T cell subset sorted from them (not recorded which). The receptor source for this set is a man between 18 and 35 years old who had mild COVID-19 (a few samples of this study predate the infection). Cell type and time point are not known.

This clonotype was seen only a few times. The rearrangement links TRBV6-5 to TRBJ1-2, with D uncertain. The CDR3 is 15 amino acids. Germline CDR1 and CDR2: MNHEY and SVGAGI. With 3 bases removed from V and 4 bases from J, the gap between germline ends came to 15 bases. The CDR3 reads CASSYLVSPSYGYTF. CDR3 coding DNA: TGTGCCAGCAGTTATTTAGTCAGTCCCAGCTATGGCTACACCTTC.

The gene calls are TRBV7-8 and TRBJ2-5; possibly TRBD2 for D (6 bases). Trimming removed 5 bases from V and 5 bases from J, with 15 bases in between. CDR3 length: 14 residues. Germline CDR1 SGHVS, CDR2 FQNEAQ. CDR3 region: CASSLRDWVETQYF. CDR3 nucleotides: TGTGCCAGCAGCCTCCGGGACTGGGTTGAGACCCAGTACTTC.

This rearrangement joins TRBV5-1 to TRBJ2-5, with a tentative D call TRBD1 (5 bases). Trimming left V 4 bases short and J 5 bases short, with 21 bases between. The CDR3 loop spans 16 amino acids. Germline V gives CDR1 SGHRS, CDR2 YFSETQ. The CDR3 loop is CASSPYVAGLGETQYF. The CDR3 coding sequence is TGCGCCAGCAGCCCCTACGTAGCAGGGCTCGGGGAGACCCAGTACTTC.

The gene calls are TRBV29-1 and TRBJ2-1, with D unclear. Germline V gene data show CDR1 as SQVTM and CDR2 as ANQGSEA. V was cut by 7 bases and J by 9 bases, with 16 bases left in between. The CDR3 runs to 12 residues. The CDR3 DNA reads TGCAGCGCCCCTCACCCATCCAGTGAGCAGTTCTTC. Protein sequence: CSAPHPSSEQFF.

The table lists this clonotype with many counts. The rearrangement joins TRBV12-3 or TRBV12-4 to TRBJ2-1; the D gene is possibly TRBD2 (6 bases). This CDR3 has 12 residues. Trimming stripped 6 bases from V and 9 bases from J, with 12 bases between. Written as DNA, the CDR3 is TGTGCCAGCAGCCCAGGGAGGTTTGAGCAGTTCTTC. Translated: CASSPGRFEQFF.

In its sample, this clonotype was seen a few times. V and J are TRBV9 and TRBJ2-2, with D perhaps given as TRBD1 or TRBD2 (5 bases each). V shed 5 bases and J shed 7 bases, with 15 bases lying between them. The CDR3 runs 14 residues. Per the germline V gene, CDR1 is SGDLS and CDR2 is YYNGEE. CDR3 sequence reads: CASSRGPTGGELFF. CDR3 sequence (DNA): TGTGCCAGCAGTAGAGGGCCCACAGGCGGGGAGCTGTTTTTT. The whole variable domain, filled in from reference TRBV9 and TRBJ2-2, reads DSGVTQTPKHLITATGQRVTLRCSPRSGDLSVYWYQQSLDQGLQFLIQYYNGEERAKGNILERFSAQQFPDLHSELNLSSLELGDSALYFCASSRGPTGGELFFGEGSRLTVL.

This clonotype has a handful of counts. This chain uses TRBV7-2 with TRBJ1-4; no clear D. The CDR3 contains 15 residues. Trimming removed 3 bases at V and 0 bases at J, with 8 bases between. The germline gives CDR1 SGHTA, CDR2 FQGNSA. The CDR3 protein is CASSLSGTTNEKLFF. CDR3 in DNA: TGTGCCAGCAGCTTGTCTGGGACAACTAATGAAAAACTGTTTTTT.

The gene calls are TRBV10-3 and TRBJ1-5, with D perhaps TRBD1 (5 bases). The CDR3 is 13 residues long. The V gene lost 4 bases and the J gene lost 4 bases, with 8 bases spanning the gap. Germline CDR1 is ENHRY and CDR2 is SYGVKD. The CDR3 protein is CAISVEGNQPQHF. CDR3 sequence (DNA): TGTGCCATCAGTGTGGAGGGGAATCAGCCCCAGCATTTT.

This clonotype was seen a handful of times. The J gene is TRBJ1-6, the V gene TRBV20-1, with no clear D. Per germline, CDR1 DFQATT and CDR2 SNEGSKA (reference sequence). CDR3 length: 14 residues. V was shortened by 0 bases and J by 13 bases, with 16 bases between the two germline ends. CDR3 residues: CSARDPKQISPLHF. The CDR3 nucleotides are TGCAGTGCTAGAGATCCCAAACAGATTAGCCCCCTCCACTTT.

The chain links TRBV5-6 to TRBJ1-5; maybe TRBD1 (6 bases). V shed 3 bases and J shed 0 bases, with 13 bases lying between them. This CDR3 region has 16 residues. Per germline, CDR1 SGHDT and CDR2 YYEEEE. CDR3 region: CASSWTGTYSNQPQHF. The CDR3, as DNA: TGTGCCAGCAGCTGGACCGGGACATATAGCAATCAGCCCCAGCATTTT.

The sample holds one count of this clonotype. CDR3 nucleotides: TGTGCCAGCAGGCTCGGACAAGAGTACAATGAGCAGTTCTTC. It yields the protein CASRLGQEYNEQFF. The V gene is TRBV25-1, the J gene TRBJ2-1; tentatively, D is TRBD1 (5 bases). The CDR3 sequence is 14 residues long. V was clipped by 6 bases and J by 4 bases, with 13 bases between them. The V gene's germline CDR1 is MGHDK and CDR2 SYGVNS.

This clonotype was seen only a few times. The chain has TRBV12-3 or TRBV12-4 and TRBJ1-2; D not certain. V was trimmed by 2 bases and J by 4 bases, leaving 11 bases between them. The CDR3 has 14 amino acids. In DNA, the CDR3 is TGTGCCAGCAGTTTACATGGGGTCGGCTATGGCTACACCTTC. Translated, it gives CASSLHGVGYGYTF.

This clonotype was recorded a few times. V usage is TRBV7-9 and J usage is TRBJ1-1; possible D gene TRBD1, 6 bases. CDR3 length: 16 amino acids. Germline V gene sequence: CDR1 SEHNR, CDR2 FQNEAQ (reference sequence). V lost 5 bases, J lost 5 bases, and 21 bases lay in between. The CDR3 here is CASSQALNPQGTEAFF. CDR3 nucleotides: TGTGCCAGCAGCCAAGCACTGAACCCACAGGGAACTGAAGCTTTCTTT. Drawing the rest from reference TRBV7-9 and TRBJ1-1, the complete variable domain is DTGVSQNPRHKITKRGQNVTFRCDPISEHNRLYWYRQTLGQGPEFLTYFQNEAQLEKSRLLSDRFSAERPKGSFSTLEIQRTEQGDSAMYLCASSQALNPQGTEAFFGQGTRLTVV.

V gene TRBV5-1 combines with J gene TRBJ1-4, with TRBD1 matching over 7 bases. The CDR3 spans 13 residues. The V and J ends lost 3 bases and 8 bases, in that order; junction bases with no gene match: 4. CDR1 and CDR2 (germline): SGHRS, YFSETQ. The CDR3 spells CASSWDRDEKLFF. As DNA, the CDR3 is TGCGCCAGCAGCTGGGACAGAGACGAAAAACTGTTTTTT.

The chain carries TRBV18 and TRBJ2-3; 7 positions agree with TRBD1. Germline V gene lookup returns CDR1 KGHSH and CDR2 LQKENI. Trimming at V came to 4 bases and at J to 6 bases, leaving 7 bases not matched to a gene. This CDR3 contains 14 residues. The CDR3 loop reads CASSRGTAVDTQYF. The CDR3 bases are TGTGCCAGCTCACGGGGGACAGCGGTCGATACGCAGTATTTT.

The chain couples TRBV7-2 to TRBJ2-1; TRBD2 agrees at 12 bases. The CDR3 sequence is 15 residues long. Germline V gene lookup returns CDR1 SGHTA and CDR2 FQGNSA. V shed 7 bases, J shed 7 bases, and the junction held 8 bases outside the gene matches. The CDR3 nucleotides read TGTGCCAGCACCGTACTAGCGGGGGGCAGGAATGAGCAGTTCTTC. Its translation is CASTVLAGGRNEQFF.

This clonotype was seen a few times. The chain combines TRBV20-1 with TRBJ2-7; either TRBD1 or TRBD2 may supply D (5 bases each). Germline V gene sequence: CDR1 DFQATT, CDR2 SNEGSKA (reference sequence). The V end lost 1 base, the J end lost 5 bases, and 15 bases lay between the germline ends. The CDR3 totals 14 residues. The CDR3 here is CSARAFRGNNEQYV. The CDR3 bases are TGCAGTGCTAGAGCCTTTCGGGGCAACAACGAGCAGTACGTC.

The chain joins TRBV12-3 or TRBV12-4 to TRBJ1-4; D is unclear. The CDR3 totals 15 residues. With 5 bases removed from V and 8 bases from J, the gap between germline ends came to 18 bases. CDR3 amino acids: CASSEYGPTGEKLFF. The DNA of the CDR3 is TGTGCCAGCAGTGAATACGGGCCTACGGGCGAAAAACTGTTTTTT.